The 20 T cell receptor beta chains below were found in one sample sequenced in a study of cytomegalovirus exposure and HLA in healthy donors. TCRdb's copy holds only in-frame clones and misses some; the assay was immunoSEQ multiplex PCR. Among 200,000 to 250,000 clones listed, roughly nine tenths were seen once. Sequenced material: PBMCs. Every receptor here comes from a man aged 18 to 30 in good health and CMV-seropositive.

This clone occurred a few times. This rearrangement joins TRBV27 to TRBJ1-1, with D possibly TRBD1 on 6 matching bases. The CDR3 has 14 residues. Trimming pared 5 bases from V and 6 bases from J, leaving 16 bases between. Germline CDR1 and CDR2: MNHEY and SMNVEV (reference sequence). The CDR3: CASSPTSGGPEAFF. In DNA form, the CDR3 reads TGTGCCAGCAGTCCGACGAGTGGGGGGCCTGAAGCTTTCTTT.

J is TRBJ2-7 and V is TRBV19; 7 bases are shared with TRBD1. Germline V gives CDR1 LNHDA, CDR2 SQIVND (reference sequence). J lost 4 bases, V lost 10 bases, and 13 bases had no gene match. The CDR3 length is 14 residues. The CDR3 bases are TGTGCCACCACTCCGCCCGGGACAGAGTACGAGCAGTACTTC. Its protein is CATTPPGTEYEQYF.

This clone was found a few times. The V and J genes are TRBV5-1 and TRBJ1-4; D remains unclear. Trimming removed 0 bases from V and 4 bases from J, with 10 bases in between. The CDR3 runs to 15 residues. Germline CDR1 reads SGHRS; CDR2 reads YFSETQ. CDR3 sequence: CASSLGSGRNEKLFF. CDR3 in DNA: TGCGCCAGCAGCTTGGGGAGCGGGCGTAATGAAAAACTGTTTTTT.

The gene calls are TRBV9 and TRBJ1-2; TRBD1 aligns across 8 bases. Germline V gene data show CDR1 as SGDLS and CDR2 as YYNGEE. This CDR3 has 14 residues. With V trimmed by 4 bases and J by 4 bases, 6 bases remained unmatched. DNA of the CDR3: TGTGCCAGCAGCTTCACAGGGGGGAGCTATGGCTACACCTTC. Translation: CASSFTGGSYGYTF. Drawing the rest from reference TRBV9 and TRBJ1-2, the complete variable domain is DSGVTQTPKHLITATGQRVTLRCSPRSGDLSVYWYQQSLDQGLQFLIQYYNGEERAKGNILERFSAQQFPDLHSELNLSSLELGDSALYFCASSFTGGSYGYTFGSGTRLTVV.

The chain is built from TRBV5-4 and TRBJ2-7, with TRBD2 matching over 9 bases. CDR3 length: 14 amino acids. Germline lookup yields CDR1 SGHNT and CDR2 YYREEE (reference sequence). V was pared by 5 bases and J by 6 bases, with 9 bases of the junction left unmatched. CDR3 region: CASRLAGARGEQYF. In DNA form, the CDR3 reads TGTGCCAGCAGGTTAGCGGGAGCCAGGGGCGAGCAGTACTTC.

The rearrangement joins TRBV7-9 to TRBJ2-5, with D tentatively TRBD1 or TRBD2 (5 bases each). CDR3 length: 13 residues. The V end lost 4 bases, the J end lost 5 bases, and 11 bases lay between the germline ends. The V gene's germline CDR1 is SEHNR and CDR2 FQNEAQ (reference sequence). CDR3 in amino acids: CASSSGPSETQYF. The CDR3, as DNA: TGTGCCAGCAGCTCGGGACCTTCCGAGACCCAGTACTTC.

The rearrangement uses TRBV7-3 and TRBJ2-1; a possible D gene is TRBD2 (6 bases). From germline, CDR1 is SGHTA and CDR2 FQGTGA. The ends were cut back, 5 bases at V and 6 bases at J, with 14 bases in the middle. The CDR3 spans 14 residues. The CDR3 nucleotides read TGTGCCAGCAGCCCTGTTGGAGGGGTCAATGAGCAGTTCTTC. Translating it yields CASSPVGGVNEQFF.

The chain uses TRBV7-2 and TRBJ2-7; 7 bases line up with TRBD1. This CDR3 is built from 15 residues. Germline V lookup: CDR1 SGHTA, CDR2 FQGNSA. V shed 5 bases, J shed 0 bases, and the junction held 7 bases outside the gene matches. CDR3 region: CASSLTTGSSYEQYF. Written as DNA, the CDR3 is TGTGCCAGCAGCCTCACGACAGGGAGCTCCTACGAGCAGTACTTC.

The rearrangement links TRBV7-9 to TRBJ2-7, with TRBD1 matching over 8 bases. This CDR3 spans 14 amino acids. CDR1 SEHNR and CDR2 FQNEAQ come from the germline V gene (reference sequence). Trimming at V came to 5 bases and at J to 6 bases, leaving 9 bases not matched to a gene. The CDR3 spells CASSPSDRAGEQYF. The CDR3 DNA reads TGTGCCAGCAGCCCCTCGGACAGGGCGGGCGAGCAGTACTTC.

This clone was observed a single time. The chain uses TRBV5-1 and TRBJ2-1, with 9 bases matching TRBD1. Trimming at V came to 4 bases and at J to 7 bases, leaving 9 bases not matched to a gene. Germline-derived CDR1 and CDR2 are SGHRS and YFSETQ. CDR3 length: 15 amino acids. CDR3 coding DNA: TGCGCCAGCAGCCCAGGCGGGACAGGGAGTAATGAGCAGTTCTTC. Protein sequence: CASSPGGTGSNEQFF.

The rearrangement uses TRBV29-1 and TRBJ2-7; D is perhaps TRBD2 (6 bases). CDR1 and CDR2 (germline): SQVTM, ANQGSEA. This CDR3 has 12 residues. Trimming pared 4 bases from V and 1 base from J, leaving 8 bases between. The CDR3 DNA reads as TGCAGCGTTGTAGCGGTTTCCTACGAGCAGTACTTC. This translates into CSVVAVSYEQYF.

The chain couples TRBV30 to TRBJ2-1, with 9 positions matching TRBD2. There are 14 residues in the CDR3. Germline V gives CDR1 GTSNPN, CDR2 SVGIG (reference sequence). V lost 3 bases to trimming and J lost 5 bases; unmatched junction nucleotides: 5. The CDR3 reads CAWSLAGPHNEQFF. DNA for the CDR3: TGTGCCTGGAGCCTAGCGGGACCCCACAATGAGCAGTTCTTC.

This chain links TRBV27 with TRBJ2-1; D not certain. The CDR3 spans 17 residues. In germline, CDR1 is MNHEY, CDR2 SMNVEV (reference sequence). V lost 0 bases and J lost 0, with 12 bases in between. The CDR3 loop is CASSLSSRWSSYNEQFF. The CDR3 nucleotides read TGTGCCAGCAGTTTATCTTCTAGATGGAGCTCCTACAATGAGCAGTTCTTC.

V gene TRBV10-3 combines with J gene TRBJ2-5; 7 bases map to TRBD1. CDR1 ENHRY and CDR2 SYGVKD come from the germline V gene. V lost 6 bases and J lost 6; bases outside the gene matches: 10. The CDR3 runs to 14 residues. CDR3 protein: CAIRSGGTVQTQYF. CDR3 DNA sequence: TGTGCCATCAGATCAGGGGGAACGGTTCAGACCCAGTACTTC.

The rearrangement uses TRBV6-1 and TRBJ1-2; TRBD1 matches at 9 bases. Germline V gives CDR1 MNHNS, CDR2 SASEGT. V gave up 5 bases and J gave up 3 bases; unmatched junction bases: 1. This CDR3 comprises 13 residues. The CDR3 DNA reads TGTGCCAGCAGTTGGACAGGGGACTATGGCTACACCTTC. It codes for CASSWTGDYGYTF.

This sequence joins TRBV11-2 and TRBJ2-1, with D unresolved. V was cut by 1 base and J by 0 bases, with 10 bases left in between. The CDR3 covers 16 residues. The germline CDR1 and CDR2 sequences are SGHAT and FQNNGV. CDR3 coding DNA: TGTGCCAGCAGCTTAGCTGTTTGGAGCTCCTACAATGAGCAGTTCTTC. Protein product: CASSLAVWSSYNEQFF.

The chain is built from TRBV27 and TRBJ1-1; 12 nucleotides agree with TRBD1. Germline CDR1 reads MNHEY; CDR2 reads SMNVEV (reference sequence). After removal of 3 bases from V and 4 bases from J, the junction contained 6 bases not matched to a gene. The CDR3 length is 16 residues. CDR3 bases: TGTGCCAGCAGTTTGAGGGACAGGGGGCATTTCACTGAAGCTTTCTTT. It is translated as CASSLRDRGHFTEAFF.

The chain recombines TRBV2 with TRBJ1-2; D ambiguous. V lost 5 bases and J 0 bases, leaving 16 bases between the germline ends. The CDR3 extends over 16 amino acids. CDR1 and CDR2 (germline): SNHLY, FYNNEI. The CDR3 nucleotides read TGTGCCAGCAGTCCCTCCGACAACCCGACTAACTATGGCTACACCTTC. Residues: CASSPSDNPTNYGYTF. The full variable domain, with the rest looked up from reference TRBV2 and TRBJ1-2, is EPEVTQTPSHQVTQMGQEVILRCVPISNHLYFYWYRQILGQKVEFLVSFYNNEISEKSEIFDDQFSVERPDGSNFTLKIRSTKLEDSAMYFCASSPSDNPTNYGYTFGSGTRLTVV.

The J gene is TRBJ2-2, the V gene TRBV6-1, with TRBD1 identical over 7 bases. The germline V gene has CDR1 MNHNS and CDR2 SASEGT. V was pared by 6 bases and J by 4 bases, with 14 bases of the junction left unmatched. The CDR3 is 17 residues long. CDR3 DNA: TGTGCCAGCAGAGAAATCTACAGGGGCCGCGGCACCGGGGAGCTGTTTTTT. This gives the protein CASREIYRGRGTGELFF.

This chain links TRBV12-5 with TRBJ2-3; unclear D gene. Germline V lookup: CDR1 LGHNT, CDR2 FRNRAP. The CDR3 consists of 14 residues. V was pared by 8 bases and J by 2 bases, with 14 bases between. The CDR3: CASFGSFNTDTQYF. The CDR3 DNA is TGTGCTAGTTTCGGGTCCTTCAACACAGATACGCAGTATTTT.